Below are 9 T cell receptor beta chains sequenced from a single sample in a study of blood T cells in healthy people across ages. Combining a sample-barcoded 5' primer with a J-beta primer mix, a second PCR ran for roughly 6 to 11 cycles. Each CDR3 protein is one row after TCRdb ran MiXCR on the 5' RACE reads. The data contain about 1.8 million distinct CDR3 sequences, around 50% of them singletons. Sequenced material: blood. Receptors were obtained from a woman between 40 and 55 years old in good health.

This clonotype was counted a few times. J is TRBJ2-4 and V is TRBV27, with 7 nucleotides matching TRBD2. Trimming cost V 5 bases and J 6 bases; bases outside gene matches: 10. The CDR3 length is 15 residues. CDR1 is MNHEY and CDR2 is SMNVEV in the germline V gene (reference sequence). The CDR3 region is CASSPLGREGNIQYF. The CDR3 DNA follows: TGTGCCAGCAGTCCCCTGGGGAGGGAGGGAAACATTCAGTACTTC.

The J gene is TRBJ1-4, the V gene TRBV7-2; D unclear. Trimming stripped 5 bases from V and 1 base from J, with 11 bases between. Germline CDR1 and CDR2: SGHTA and FQGNSA. CDR3 size: 15 residues. CDR3 coding DNA: TGTGCCAGCAGCCCGAGACCGAAAACTAATGAAAAACTGTTTTTT. Its protein product is CASSPRPKTNEKLFF.

The CDR3 protein is CASSPGQTGETQYF. The CDR3 bases are TGTGCCAGCAGCCCCGGTCAGACTGGGGAGACCCAGTACTTC. The chain couples TRBV7-3 to TRBJ2-5; no clear D gene. Germline V gene data show CDR1 as SGHTA and CDR2 as FQGTGA. Trimming stripped 5 bases from V and 5 bases from J, with 15 bases between. The CDR3 consists of 14 residues.

A few counts support this clonotype. The chain links TRBV15 to TRBJ2-5; D might be TRBD1 or TRBD2, each matching 5 bases. The V gene's germline CDR1 is LNHNV and CDR2 YYDKDF (reference sequence). V was clipped by 6 bases and J by 2 bases, with 16 bases between them. CDR3 size: 15 residues. CDR3 nucleotide sequence: TGTGCCACCAGTCGACCGGGACCGACACAAGAGACCCAGTACTTC. It codes for CATSRPGPTQETQYF.

The chain carries TRBV6-5 and TRBJ1-2; a possible D gene is TRBD1 (5 bases). The germline CDR1 and CDR2 sequences are MNHEY and SVGAGI. CDR3 length equals 15 residues. V was cut by 5 bases and J by 2 bases, with 15 bases left in between. The DNA of the CDR3 is TGTGCCAGCAGTGGAGCGGGACTCCCGAACTATGGCTACACCTTC. Amino acids: CASSGAGLPNYGYTF.

The CDR3 region has the DNA TGTGCCAGCCGCCTAGGTCCCGCAGATACGCAGTATTTT. The encoded protein is CASRLGPADTQYF. V and J are TRBV5-4 and TRBJ2-3; no definite D call. V lost 7 bases and J lost 4, with 13 bases in between. Germline lookup yields CDR1 SGHNT and CDR2 YYREEE (reference sequence). This CDR3 is built from 13 residues.

CDR3 sequence reads: CASSPPQEAQYF. The DNA of the CDR3 is TGTGCCAGCAGCCCTCCACAGGAGGCCCAGTACTTC. The chain has TRBV7-2 and TRBJ2-5; the D gene could be TRBD1 or TRBD2 (5 bases each). Germline V CDR1 and CDR2: SGHTA, FQGNSA. V was shortened by 5 bases and J by 9 bases, with 13 bases between the two germline ends. This CDR3 region has 12 residues. The whole variable domain, filled in from reference TRBV7-2 and TRBJ2-5, reads GAGVSQSPSNKVTEKGKDVELRCDPISGHTALYWYRQSLGQGLEFLIYFQGNSAPDKSGLPSDRFSAERTGGSVSTLTIQRTQQEDSAVYLCASSPPQEAQYFGPGTRLLVL.

The CDR3 loop is CASSLATGTVADTQYF. CDR3 DNA sequence: TGTGCCAGCAGCTTGGCGACAGGGACAGTTGCAGATACGCAGTATTTT. The rearrangement uses TRBV7-9 and TRBJ2-3; 7 bases are a match to TRBD1. The CDR3 sequence is 16 residues long. V dropped 3 bases and J dropped 4; count of bases not matched to a gene: 10. Germline V CDR1 and CDR2: SEHNR, FQNEAQ (reference sequence).

As to this clonotype: One junction end does not reproduce the germline sequence, and a read error may be involved. The rearrangement uses TRBV4-2 and TRBJ2-3; 14 positions match TRBD2. CDR1 is LGHNA and CDR2 is YNFKEQ in the germline V gene. There are 19 residues in the CDR3. CDR3 loop: CANSQVVTSGGAGTDTQYF. CDR3 bases: TGTGCCAACAGCCAAGTCGTGACTAGCGGGGGGGCAGGGACAGATACGCAGTATTTT.